This TCR beta chain appears in the sequencing data of a study of T-cell reconstitution after alpha-beta-depleted transplantation in children. Germline V gives CDR1 SEHNR, CDR2 FQNEAQ (reference sequence). This CDR3 contains 15 residues. The V gene lost 1 base and the J gene lost 6 bases, with 15 bases spanning the gap. Unique molecular identifiers were used in preparing the TCRbeta library. Each CDR3 protein is one row after TCRdb ran MiXCR on the PCR reads. This sample has around 530,000 distinct CDR3 sequences, with around a third found just once. This TCR was sampled from a human donor who donated a stem cell graft to a child with aplastic anemia. The sequencing here drew on PBMCs from the stem cell graft donor, taken from the stem cell graft. V is TRBV7-9 and J is TRBJ1-2; D call uncertain. CDR3 sequence: CASSLVTLGSDGYTF. CDR3 nucleotide sequence: TGTGCCAGCAGCTTAGTAACACTCGGATCCGATGGCTACACCTTC.